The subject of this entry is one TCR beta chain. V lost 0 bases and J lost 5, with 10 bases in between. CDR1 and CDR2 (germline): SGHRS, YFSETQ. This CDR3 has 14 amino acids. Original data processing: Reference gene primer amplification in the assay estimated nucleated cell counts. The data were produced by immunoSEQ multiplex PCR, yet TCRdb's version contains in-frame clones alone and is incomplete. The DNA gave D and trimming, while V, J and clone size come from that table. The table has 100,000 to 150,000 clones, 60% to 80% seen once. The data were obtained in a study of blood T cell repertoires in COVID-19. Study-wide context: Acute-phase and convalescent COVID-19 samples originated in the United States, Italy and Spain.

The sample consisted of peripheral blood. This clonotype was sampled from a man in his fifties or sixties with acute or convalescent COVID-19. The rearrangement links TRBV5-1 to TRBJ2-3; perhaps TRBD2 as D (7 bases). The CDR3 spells CASSLGGGGDTQYF. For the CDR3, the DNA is TGCGCCAGCAGCTTGGGCGGGGGCGGAGATACGCAGTATTTT.